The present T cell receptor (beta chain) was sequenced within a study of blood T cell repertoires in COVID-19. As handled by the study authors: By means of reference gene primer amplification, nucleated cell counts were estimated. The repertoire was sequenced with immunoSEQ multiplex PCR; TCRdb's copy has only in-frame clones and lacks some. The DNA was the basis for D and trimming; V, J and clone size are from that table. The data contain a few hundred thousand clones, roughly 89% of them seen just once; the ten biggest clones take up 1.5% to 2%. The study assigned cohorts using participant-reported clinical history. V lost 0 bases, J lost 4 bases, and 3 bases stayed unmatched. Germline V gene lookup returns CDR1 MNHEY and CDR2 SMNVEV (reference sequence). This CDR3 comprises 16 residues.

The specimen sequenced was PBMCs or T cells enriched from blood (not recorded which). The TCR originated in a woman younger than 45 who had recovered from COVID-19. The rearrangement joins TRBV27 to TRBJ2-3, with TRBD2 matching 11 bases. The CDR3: CASSLSTSGSADTQYF. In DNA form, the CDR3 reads TGTGCCAGCAGTTTATCAACTAGCGGGAGCGCAGATACGCAGTATTTT.